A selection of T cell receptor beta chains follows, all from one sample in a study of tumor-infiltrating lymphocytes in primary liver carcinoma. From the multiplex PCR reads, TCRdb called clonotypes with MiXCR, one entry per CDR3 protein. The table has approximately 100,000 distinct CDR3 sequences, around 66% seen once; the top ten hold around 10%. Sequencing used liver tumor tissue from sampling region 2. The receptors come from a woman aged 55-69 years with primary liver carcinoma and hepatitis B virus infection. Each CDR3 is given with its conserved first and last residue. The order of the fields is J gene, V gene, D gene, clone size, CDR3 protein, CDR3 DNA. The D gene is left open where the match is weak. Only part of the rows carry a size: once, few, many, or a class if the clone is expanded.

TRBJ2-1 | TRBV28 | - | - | CANSSLRAVRYNEQFF | TGTGCCAACAGTTCTTTGAGGGCAGTGCGATACAATGAGCAGTTCTTC
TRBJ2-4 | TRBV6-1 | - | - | CASSPRGGKVNIQYF | TGTGCCAGCAGTCCGAGAGGAGGGAAGGTGAACATTCAGTACTTC
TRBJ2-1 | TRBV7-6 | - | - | CASSSPDGLSSYNEQFF | TGTGCCAGCAGCTCCCCGGACGGGTTAAGCTCCTACAATGAGCAGTTCTTC
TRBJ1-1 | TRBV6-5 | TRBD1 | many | CASSYVGTGRLEAFF | TGTGCCAGCAGTTACGTCGGGACAGGGCGCCTTGAAGCTTTCTTT
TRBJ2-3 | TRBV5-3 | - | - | CARSLAIEEILTDTQYF | TGTGCCAGAAGCTTGGCTATCGAAGAAATTCTTACAGATACGCAGTACTTT
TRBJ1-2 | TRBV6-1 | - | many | CASSEISQDLYGYTF | TGTGCCAGCAGTGAAATTTCACAGGATCTTTATGGCTACACCTTC
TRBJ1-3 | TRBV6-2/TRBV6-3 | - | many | CASSYGVFSGNTIYF | TGTGCCAGCAGTTACGGGGTCTTCTCTGGAAACACCATATATTTT
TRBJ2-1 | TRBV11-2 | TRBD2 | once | CASSLGLVAGEPKEQFF | TGTGCCAGCAGCTTAGGTCTGGTAGCGGGGGAGCCGAAGGAGCAGTTCTTC
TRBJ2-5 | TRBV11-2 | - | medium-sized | CASSSIPQGRETQYF | TGTGCCAGCAGCTCGATACCCCAGGGGCGAGAGACCCAGTACTTC
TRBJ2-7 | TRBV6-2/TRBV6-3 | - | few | CASDKGGEGAHQYF | TGTGCCAGCGACAAGGGTGGAGAAGGGGCCCATCAGTACTTC
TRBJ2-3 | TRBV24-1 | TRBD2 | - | CATSGGGRPTDTQYF | TGTGCCACCAGTGGTGGCGGGAGACCCACAGATACGCAGTATTTT
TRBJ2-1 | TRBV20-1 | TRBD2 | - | CSADVSGISYNEQFF | TGCAGTGCGGATGTTAGCGGGATCTCCTACAATGAGCAGTTCTTC